This T cell receptor beta chain was obtained from a study of CD8 T cells in ankylosing spondylitis. General study results and limits: Apparently characteristic of ankylosing spondylitis blood was a TCR beta motif (roughly eight highly homologous variants).

This clonotype was counted between two and nine times. Its antigen is not identified. MiXCR, applied by TCRdb to the 5' RACE reads, yields one record per CDR3 protein. The sample lists 700,000 to 1,000,000 distinct CDR3 sequences, over 9.5% occurring once. The sequence came from a male donor with ankylosing spondylitis. Sample: blood, either unsorted or a sorted T cell fraction (not recorded which).

CDR3 amino acids: CAWSVDSLGEQYF. The DNA of the CDR3 is TGTGCCTGGAGTGTAGACTCCCTAGGCGAGCAGTACTTC. The V call is TRBV30, the J call TRBJ2-7; D is ambiguous. This CDR3 is 13 amino acids long. From germline, CDR1 is GTSNPN and CDR2 SVGIG (reference sequence). The V and J ends lost 0 bases and 6 bases respectively, with 12 bases between them.